The clone carrying this TCR beta chain was seen many times. The antigen is unknown. Previously described methods and listed TCR primers were employed for the bulk TCR libraries. TCRdb redid the calling of the PCR reads with MiXCR, one entry per CDR3 protein. In the table there are roughly 300,000 distinct CDR3 sequences, under 25% of which are singletons. The sorting of naive CD8 T cells used the CD8+CD4-CCR7+CD45RA+ phenotype. This specimen belongs to a study of molecular identifiers for immune sequencing clone quantification. V shed 0 bases and J 2 bases; nucleotides not matched to a gene: 5. The CDR3 is 15 residues long. CDR1 DFQATT and CDR2 SNEGSKA come from the germline V gene (reference sequence). Study findings and constraints: Clones with over 20 RNA copies captured over 99% of effector molecules but under 1% of naive ones. Jurkat TCR RNA spiked in from one cell reportedly remained identifiable amid over 850,000 naive cells.

Sequencing was done on a sample of naive CD8+ T cells from blood, with Jurkat cell RNA spiked in. Subset meaning: FACS-sorted CD8+CD4-CCR7+CD45RA+ naive T cells. The rearrangement links TRBV20-1 to TRBJ2-3; 7 bases map to TRBD2. The sequence derives from a human donor in good health. Some libraries in this study had Jurkat cell RNA spiked in. The CDR3 region has the DNA TGCAGTGCTAGAGATTTGCGGGAGATCACAGATACGCAGTATTTT. This translates into CSARDLREITDTQYF.